This passage covers 14 T cell receptor beta chains from one sample sequenced in a study of regulatory T cells in long-lasting Graves disease. Arm-PCR of CDR3 regions and iRepertoire HTBI primers were the basis on which TCR beta libraries were built. Using its own MiXCR run on the multiplex PCR reads, TCRdb lists one record per CDR3 protein. The sample yields a few hundred thousand distinct CDR3 sequences, roughly 24% seen once. This sample's time point: persistent/refractory GD, antithyroid drugs over 5 years with positive TRAb. There was RNA extracted from PBMCs, and the TCR library was made from it. This sample comprised peripheral blood mononuclear cells (PBMCs), obtained when the disease was refractory, from a patient treated with antithyroid drugs. The receptors were sampled from a middle-aged woman with Graves disease.

This clonotype showed up just a few times. This sequence joins TRBV27 and TRBJ2-1; TRBD2 matches 13 bases. CDR3 length: 16 amino acids. V lost 6 bases and J lost 7; bases outside the gene matches: 9. Germline lookup yields CDR1 MNHEY and CDR2 SMNVEV (reference sequence). This CDR3 is CASRLGLAGISNEQFF. CDR3 DNA sequence: TGTGCCAGCAGGCTGGGACTAGCGGGAATATCTAATGAGCAGTTCTTC.

The CDR3 DNA is TGTGCCAGCAGCCAAGCAGCGGAGTGGAACACCGGGGAGCTGTTTTTT. It is translated as CASSQAAEWNTGELFF. V usage is TRBV14 and J usage is TRBJ2-2, with a tentative D call TRBD2 (5 bases). Germline V CDR1 and CDR2: SGHDN, FVKESK. Trimming cost V 1 base and J 1 base, with 10 bases left between them. The CDR3 consists of 16 residues.

This clonotype was observed at least ten times. The chain joins TRBV29-1 to TRBJ2-5; D perhaps matches TRBD1 (6 bases). Trimming stripped 6 bases from V and 4 bases from J, with 15 bases between. Germline V lookup: CDR1 SQVTM, CDR2 ANQGSEA. The CDR3 loop spans 13 amino acids. The CDR3 nucleotides are TGCAGCGTATGGGGGCATCTAGGAGAGACCCAGTACTTC. It is translated as CSVWGHLGETQYF.

The gene calls are TRBV6-2 or TRBV6-3 and TRBJ2-7; tentative D call: TRBD1 (5 bases). CDR3 length: 17 residues. Germline V gene data show CDR1 as MNHEY and CDR2 as SVGEGT. The V and J ends lost 0 bases and 1 base respectively, with 16 bases between them. The CDR3 region is CASSYSGPDRWSYEQYF. CDR3 in DNA: TGTGCCAGCAGTTACTCGGGGCCAGACCGGTGGTCCTACGAGCAGTACTTC.

The V and J genes are TRBV7-9 and TRBJ1-2; 7 positions match TRBD1. After removal of 6 bases from V and 2 bases from J, the junction contained 18 bases not matched to a gene. The CDR3 covers 18 residues. Per germline, CDR1 SEHNR and CDR2 FQNEAQ (reference sequence). This chain's CDR3 is CASRGTDRVRRLNYGYTF. The CDR3 nucleotides are TGTGCCAGCAGGGGGACAGACAGGGTTCGCCGCTTGAACTATGGCTACACCTTC.

The V gene is TRBV7-2, the J gene TRBJ2-7; TRBD2 agrees at 13 bases. The germline gives CDR1 SGHTA, CDR2 FQGNSA. Trimming removed 1 base from V and 5 bases from J; junction bases left unmatched: 11. The CDR3 extends over 18 amino acids. CDR3 sequence (DNA): TGTGCCAGCAGCTTAGTTTTGTTACTAGCGGGAGGGCCAAACGAGCAGTACTTC. Protein: CASSLVLLLAGGPNEQYF.

This clonotype was counted only a few times. The chain combines TRBV20-1 with TRBJ2-7; TRBD1 agrees at 7 bases. The V gene end was trimmed by 0 bases and the J gene end by 6 bases; junction bases not matched to a gene: 11. The CDR3 spans 15 residues. Germline CDR1 DFQATT, CDR2 SNEGSKA (reference sequence). Here the CDR3 reads CSARDRDRDRREQYF. CDR3 nucleotide sequence: TGCAGTGCTAGAGATCGAGACAGGGACCGTCGCGAGCAGTACTTC.

The rearrangement joins TRBV10-3 to TRBJ2-7; TRBD2 matches at 8 bases. Unmatched junction bases numbered 4, after V lost 0 bases and J lost 6 bases. Germline lookup yields CDR1 ENHRY and CDR2 SYGVKD. The CDR3 covers 14 residues. The chain's CDR3 is CAISESLAGGEQYF. The CDR3, as DNA: TGTGCCATCAGTGAGTCGCTGGCGGGGGGCGAGCAGTACTTC.

The chain uses TRBV2 and TRBJ1-2; D remains unclear. Trimming cost V 4 bases and J 0 bases, with 9 bases left between them. Germline CDR1 and CDR2: SNHLY and FYNNEI. The CDR3 extends over 14 amino acids. The chain's CDR3 is CASSAVWTNYGYTF. CDR3 nucleotide sequence: TGTGCCAGCAGTGCCGTATGGACTAACTATGGCTACACCTTC.

This clonotype was observed a few times. V and J are TRBV5-6 and TRBJ2-7; the match to TRBD2 covers 9 bases. After removal of 3 bases from V and 3 bases from J, the junction contained 7 bases not matched to a gene. The V gene's germline CDR1 is SGHDT and CDR2 YYEEEE. The CDR3 is made up of 15 amino acids. CDR3 sequence (DNA): TGTGCCAGCAGCTGGTTAGCGGGAGTGATCTACGAGCAGTACTTC. It codes for CASSWLAGVIYEQYF.

This clonotype was seen many times. The chain employs TRBV10-3 and TRBJ2-5, with 13 bases lining up with TRBD2. From germline, CDR1 is ENHRY and CDR2 SYGVKD. CDR3 size: 16 residues. The V gene end was trimmed by 5 bases and the J gene end by 4 bases; junction bases not matched to a gene: 7. For the CDR3, the DNA is TGTGCCATCAGTATTGGGACTAGCGGGAACCGAGAGACCCAGTACTTC. It encodes CAISIGTSGNRETQYF.

This clonotype is a singleton in its sample. CDR3 sequence (DNA): TGTGCCTGGTGTCGAGGGACAGGGAATGAAAAACTGTTTTTT. Its translation: CAWCRGTGNEKLFF. V is TRBV30 and J is TRBJ1-4; 9 bases match TRBD1. CDR3 length: 14 amino acids. V was pared by 5 bases and J by 5 bases, with 6 bases of the junction left unmatched. Germline values: CDR1 GTSNPN, CDR2 SVGIG (reference sequence). The full variable domain, its missing parts supplied by reference TRBV30 and TRBJ1-4, is SQTIHQWPATLVQPVGSPLSLECTVEGTSNPNLYWYRQAAGRGLQLLFYSVGIGQISSEVPQNLSASRPQDRQFILSSKKLLLSDSGFYLCAWCRGTGNEKLFFGSGTQLSVL.

This clonotype turned up a few times. This chain joins TRBV9 and TRBJ2-2; D not certain. Germline lookup yields CDR1 SGDLS and CDR2 YYNGEE. The CDR3 contains 17 residues. V lost 3 bases to trimming and J lost 3 bases, with 18 bases between them. The CDR3 DNA reads TGTGCCAGCAGCGCCAATCAAGTCGCCTGGGACACCGGGGAGCTGTTTTTT. Protein sequence: CASSANQVAWDTGELFF.

The chain combines TRBV9 with TRBJ2-7; 13 nucleotides line up with TRBD2. This CDR3 is 16 amino acids long. CDR1 SGDLS and CDR2 YYNGEE come from the germline V gene. J lost 10 bases, V lost 3 bases, and 13 bases had no gene match. The CDR3 here is CASSARLWGLAGKQYF. The CDR3 bases are TGTGCCAGCAGCGCCCGACTTTGGGGACTAGCGGGAAAACAGTACTTC.